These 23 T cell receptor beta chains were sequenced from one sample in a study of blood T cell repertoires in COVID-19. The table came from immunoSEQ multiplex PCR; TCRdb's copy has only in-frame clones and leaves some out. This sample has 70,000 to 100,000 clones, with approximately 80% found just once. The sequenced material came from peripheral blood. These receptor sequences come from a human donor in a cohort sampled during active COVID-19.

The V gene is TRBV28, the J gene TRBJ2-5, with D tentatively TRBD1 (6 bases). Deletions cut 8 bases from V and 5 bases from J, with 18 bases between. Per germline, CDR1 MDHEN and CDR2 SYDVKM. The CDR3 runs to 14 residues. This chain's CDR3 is CASLGGPTGETQYF. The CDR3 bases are TGTGCCAGCCTTGGGGGCCCGACCGGGGAGACCCAGTACTTC.

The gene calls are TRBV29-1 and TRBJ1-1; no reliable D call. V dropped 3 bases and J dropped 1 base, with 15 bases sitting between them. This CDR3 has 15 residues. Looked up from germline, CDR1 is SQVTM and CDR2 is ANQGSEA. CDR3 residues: CSVDETAGGNTEAFF. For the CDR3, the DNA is TGCAGCGTTGATGAGACGGCAGGTGGGAACACTGAAGCTTTCTTT.

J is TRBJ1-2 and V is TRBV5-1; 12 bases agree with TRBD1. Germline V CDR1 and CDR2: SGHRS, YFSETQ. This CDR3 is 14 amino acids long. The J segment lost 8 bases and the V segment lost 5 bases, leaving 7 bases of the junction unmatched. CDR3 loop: CASSFPGQGAGYTF. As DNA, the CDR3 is TGCGCCAGCAGTTTTCCGGGACAGGGGGCAGGCTACACCTTC.

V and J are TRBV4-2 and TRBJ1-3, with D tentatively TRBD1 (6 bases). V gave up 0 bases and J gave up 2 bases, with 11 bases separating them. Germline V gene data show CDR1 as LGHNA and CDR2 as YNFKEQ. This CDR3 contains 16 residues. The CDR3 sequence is CASSQERGAAGNTIYF. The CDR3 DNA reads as TGTGCCAGCAGCCAAGAGCGGGGGGCGGCTGGAAACACCATATATTTT.

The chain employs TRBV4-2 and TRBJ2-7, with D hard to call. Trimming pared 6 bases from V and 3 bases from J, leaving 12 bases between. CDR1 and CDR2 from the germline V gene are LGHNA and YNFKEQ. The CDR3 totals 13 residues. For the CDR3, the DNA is TGTGCCAGCAGTCCTTCTAGTAGCTACGAGCAGTACTTC. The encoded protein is CASSPSSSYEQYF.

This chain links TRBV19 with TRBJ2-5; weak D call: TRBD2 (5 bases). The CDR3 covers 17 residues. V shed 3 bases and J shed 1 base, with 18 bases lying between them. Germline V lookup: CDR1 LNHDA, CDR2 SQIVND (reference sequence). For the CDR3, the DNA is TGTGCCAGTAGTATCAGACGCTCCGGGGTTGGCCAAGAGACCCAGTACTTC. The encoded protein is CASSIRRSGVGQETQYF.

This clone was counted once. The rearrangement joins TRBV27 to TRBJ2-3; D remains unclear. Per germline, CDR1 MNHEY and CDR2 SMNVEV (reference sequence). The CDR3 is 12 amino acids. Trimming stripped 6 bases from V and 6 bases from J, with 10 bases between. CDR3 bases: TGTGCCAGCAGGTCCGGGTTTGATACGCAGTATTTT. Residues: CASRSGFDTQYF.

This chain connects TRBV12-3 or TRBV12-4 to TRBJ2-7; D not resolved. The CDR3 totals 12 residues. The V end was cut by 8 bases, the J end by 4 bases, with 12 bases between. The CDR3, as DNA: TGTGCCAGCGGGCCAGACCCTTACGAGCAGTACTTC. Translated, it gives CASGPDPYEQYF.

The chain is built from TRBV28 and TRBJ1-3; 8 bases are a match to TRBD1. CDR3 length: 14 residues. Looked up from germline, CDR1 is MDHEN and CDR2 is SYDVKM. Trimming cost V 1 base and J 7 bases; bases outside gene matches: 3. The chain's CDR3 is CASSLSGGRNTIYF. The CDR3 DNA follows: TGTGCCAGCAGTTTATCAGGGGGCAGGAACACCATATATTTT.

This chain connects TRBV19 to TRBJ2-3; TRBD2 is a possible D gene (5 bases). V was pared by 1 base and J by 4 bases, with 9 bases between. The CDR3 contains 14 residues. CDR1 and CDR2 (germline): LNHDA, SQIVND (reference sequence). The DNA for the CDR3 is TGTGCCAGTAGTATAGCGGAGGCCCCAGATACGCAGTATTTT. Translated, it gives CASSIAEAPDTQYF. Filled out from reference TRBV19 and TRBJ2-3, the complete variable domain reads DGGITQSPKYLFRKEGQNVTLSCEQNLNHDAMYWYRQDPGQGLRLIYYSQIVNDFQKGDIAEGYSVSREKKESFPLTVTSAQKNPTAFYLCASSIAEAPDTQYFGPGTRLTVL.

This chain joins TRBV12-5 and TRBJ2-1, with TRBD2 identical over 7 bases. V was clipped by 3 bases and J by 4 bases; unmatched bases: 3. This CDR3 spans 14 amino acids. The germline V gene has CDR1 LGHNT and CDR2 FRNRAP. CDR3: CASGLERGYNEQFF. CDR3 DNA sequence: TGTGCTAGTGGTTTAGAGCGGGGTTACAATGAGCAGTTCTTC.

The CDR3 is CATSNRLGEEQYF. CDR3 bases: TGTGCCACCAGCAACCGACTAGGTGAAGAGCAGTACTTC. The genes are TRBV15 and TRBJ2-7, with D perhaps matching TRBD2 (6 bases). CDR1 is LNHNV and CDR2 is YYDKDF in the germline V gene (reference sequence). The V and J ends lost 4 bases and 7 bases respectively, with 14 bases between them. The CDR3 is made up of 13 amino acids.

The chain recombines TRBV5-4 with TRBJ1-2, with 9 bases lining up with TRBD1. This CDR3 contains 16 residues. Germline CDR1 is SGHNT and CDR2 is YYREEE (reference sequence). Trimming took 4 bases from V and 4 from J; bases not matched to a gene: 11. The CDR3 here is CASSKSGTGSAYGYTF. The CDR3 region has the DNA TGTGCCAGCAGCAAATCCGGGACAGGGTCAGCCTATGGCTACACCTTC.

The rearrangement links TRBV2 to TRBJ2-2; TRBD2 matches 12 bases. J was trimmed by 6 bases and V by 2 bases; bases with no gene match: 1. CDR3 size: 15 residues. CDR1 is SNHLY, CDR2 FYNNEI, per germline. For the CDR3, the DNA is TGTGCCAGCAGTGAACTAGCGGGGGGGCCCGGGGAGCTGTTTTTT. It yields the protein CASSELAGGPGELFF.

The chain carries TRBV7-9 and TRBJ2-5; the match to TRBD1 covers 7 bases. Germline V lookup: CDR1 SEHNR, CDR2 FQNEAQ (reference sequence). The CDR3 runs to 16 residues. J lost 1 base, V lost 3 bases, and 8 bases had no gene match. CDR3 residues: CASSLKGAGGQETQYF. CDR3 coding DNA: TGTGCCAGCAGCTTGAAGGGGGCAGGGGGCCAAGAGACCCAGTACTTC.

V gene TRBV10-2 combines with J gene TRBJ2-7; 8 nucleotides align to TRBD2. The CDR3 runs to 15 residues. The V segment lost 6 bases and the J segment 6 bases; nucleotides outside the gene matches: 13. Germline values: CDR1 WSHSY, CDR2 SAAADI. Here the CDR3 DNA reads TGCGCCAGCAGCGAATACGGGGGGGCGTCGGTCGAGCAGTACTTC. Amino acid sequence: CASSEYGGASVEQYF.

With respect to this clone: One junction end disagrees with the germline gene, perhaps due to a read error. This CDR3 reads CASSEEQGGHEQYF. The DNA of the CDR3 is TGTGCCAGCAGCGAAGAGCAGGGTGGGCACGAGCAGTACTTC. This sequence joins TRBV2 and TRBJ2-7, with D possibly TRBD1 on 5 matching bases. The CDR3 runs to 14 residues. Germline CDR1 reads SNHLY; CDR2 reads FYNNEI.

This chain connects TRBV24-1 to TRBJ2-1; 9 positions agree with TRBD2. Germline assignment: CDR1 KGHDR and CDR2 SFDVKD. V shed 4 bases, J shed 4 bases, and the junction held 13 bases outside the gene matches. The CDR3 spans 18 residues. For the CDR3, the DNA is TGTGCCACCAGTGACCCCGCATCGACTAGCGGAAAGTACAATGAGCAGTTCTTC. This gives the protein CATSDPASTSGKYNEQFF.

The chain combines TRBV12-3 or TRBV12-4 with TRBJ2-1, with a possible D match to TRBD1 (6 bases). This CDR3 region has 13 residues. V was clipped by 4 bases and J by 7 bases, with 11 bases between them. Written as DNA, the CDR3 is TGTGCCAGCAGTTCAACAGGGCCGAATGAGCAGTTCTTC. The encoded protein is CASSSTGPNEQFF.

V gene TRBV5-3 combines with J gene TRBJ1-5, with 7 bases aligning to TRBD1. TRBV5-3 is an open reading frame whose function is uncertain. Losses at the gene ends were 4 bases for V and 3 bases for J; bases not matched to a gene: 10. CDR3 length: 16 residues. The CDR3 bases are TGTGCCAGAAGCCGGGGGACAGCGCCATACAATCAGCCCCAGCATTTT. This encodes CARSRGTAPYNQPQHF.

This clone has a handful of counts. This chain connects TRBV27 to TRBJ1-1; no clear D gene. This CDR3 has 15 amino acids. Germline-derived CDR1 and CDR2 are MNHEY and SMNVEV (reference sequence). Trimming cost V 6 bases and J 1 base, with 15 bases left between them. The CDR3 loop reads CASRGPGLGNTEAFF. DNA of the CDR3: TGTGCCAGCAGAGGGCCAGGACTCGGGAACACTGAAGCTTTCTTT.

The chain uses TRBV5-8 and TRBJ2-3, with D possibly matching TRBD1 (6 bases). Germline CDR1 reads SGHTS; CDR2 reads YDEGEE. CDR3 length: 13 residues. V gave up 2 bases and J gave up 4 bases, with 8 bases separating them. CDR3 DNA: TGTGCCAGCAGCTTTAAGGGGGCAGATACGCAGTATTTT. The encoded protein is CASSFKGADTQYF. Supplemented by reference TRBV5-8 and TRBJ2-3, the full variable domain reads EAGVTQSPTHLIKTRGQQATLRCSPISGHTSVYWYQQALGLGLQFLLWYDEGEERNRGNFPPRFSGRQFPNYSSELNVNALELEDSALYLCASSFKGADTQYFGPGTRLTVL.

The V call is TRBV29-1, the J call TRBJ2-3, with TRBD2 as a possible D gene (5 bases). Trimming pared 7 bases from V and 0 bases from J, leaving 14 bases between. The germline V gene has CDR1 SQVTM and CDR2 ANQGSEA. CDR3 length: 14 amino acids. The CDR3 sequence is CSAPTWTSTDTQYF. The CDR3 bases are TGCAGCGCCCCGACTTGGACTAGCACAGATACGCAGTATTTT.